A single sample is the source of the 10 T cell receptor beta chains below, sequenced in a study of PD-L1 blockade in urothelial cancer. Assay: immunoSEQ multiplex PCR; the TCRdb copy retains only in-frame clones and omits some. The table lists some 50,000 clones, around 85% of them singletons. Time point of the sample: peripheral blood 6 weeks after treatment start. Sequences were derived from PBMCs, sampled around atezolizumab (anti-PD-L1) treatment. These receptor sequences come from a man aged 50 to 60 with urothelial cancer.

The chain combines TRBV9 with TRBJ2-7; 7 nucleotides match TRBD1. Trimming cost V 4 bases and J 1 base; bases outside gene matches: 5. This CDR3 is 14 amino acids long. CDR1 SGDLS and CDR2 YYNGEE come from the germline V gene. CDR3 nucleotides: TGTGCCAGCAGCCCCGGGACAGTTTCCTACGAGCAGTACTTC. This codes for CASSPGTVSYEQYF.

V and J are TRBV5-8 and TRBJ2-7; 8 bases are a match to TRBD1. The length of the CDR3 is 15 residues. CDR1 and CDR2 (germline): SGHTS, YDEGEE. Trimming at V came to 0 bases and at J to 4 bases, leaving 6 bases not matched to a gene. In DNA form, the CDR3 reads TGTGCCAGCAGCTTGGCCTCCGGGACAGGTTACGAGCAGTACTTC. It yields the protein CASSLASGTGYEQYF.

The J gene is TRBJ2-2, the V gene TRBV7-9; D is unclear. Germline CDR1 reads SEHNR; CDR2 reads FQNEAQ (reference sequence). Trimming removed 5 bases from V and 3 bases from J, with 13 bases in between. The CDR3 spans 15 residues. The CDR3 reads CASSTITAYTGELFF. The DNA of the CDR3 is TGTGCCAGCAGCACAATCACAGCCTACACCGGGGAGCTGTTTTTT.

This clone was seen just once. A read error may account for a junction end that differs from germline. The V call is TRBV6-6, the J call TRBJ1-3; no definite D call. The CDR3 loop spans 13 amino acids. From germline, CDR1 is MNHNY and CDR2 SVGAGI (reference sequence). The CDR3 region is CASSYSIPGSMNF. Here the CDR3 DNA reads TGTGCCAGCAGTTACTCTATCCCGGGGAGTATGAATTTT.

J is TRBJ2-7 and V is TRBV6-5; a possible D gene is TRBD1 (5 bases). V lost 2 bases, J lost 2 bases, and 10 bases lay in between. Germline V gene sequence: CDR1 MNHEY, CDR2 SVGAGI. CDR3 length equals 14 residues. DNA for the CDR3: TGTGCCAGCAGTTACAAAGGGGCCGCCTACGAGCAGTACTTC. Its protein product is CASSYKGAAYEQYF.

There are a few counts of this clone. This chain connects TRBV19 to TRBJ2-1; 8 bases line up with TRBD2. The ends lost 6 bases at V and 0 bases at J; junction bases unmatched: 10. The CDR3 is made up of 17 amino acids. Germline CDR1 LNHDA, CDR2 SQIVND (reference sequence). The CDR3 loop reads CASRKPGGAISYNEQFF. In DNA form, the CDR3 reads TGTGCCAGTAGAAAGCCGGGGGGGGCGATCTCCTACAATGAGCAGTTCTTC.

This chain links TRBV19 with TRBJ2-5, with TRBD1 as a possible D gene (5 bases). V dropped 9 bases and J dropped 2 bases, with 16 bases sitting between them. The germline V gene encodes CDR1 LNHDA and CDR2 SQIVND (reference sequence). This CDR3 has 14 amino acids. The CDR3 spells CASRDSTIQETQYF. The CDR3 DNA follows: TGTGCCAGCCGAGACAGCACTATACAAGAGACCCAGTACTTC.

This chain uses TRBV6-5 with TRBJ1-2; perhaps TRBD1 as D (6 bases). The CDR3 runs 15 residues. The V gene's germline CDR1 is MNHEY and CDR2 SVGAGI. V gave up 4 bases and J gave up 8 bases, with 20 bases separating them. The CDR3 region has the DNA TGTGCCAGCAGTTCCCGCGAGGACAGCTATGGAGGCTACACCTTC. It translates to CASSSREDSYGGYTF.

The V call is TRBV5-4, the J call TRBJ2-4, with 7 bases that match TRBD2. The CDR3 runs to 16 residues. Germline V gene data show CDR1 as SGHNT and CDR2 as YYREEE (reference sequence). The ends lost 0 bases at V and 8 bases at J; junction bases unmatched: 11. The CDR3 DNA reads as TGTGCCAGCAGCTTGGAGCTAGCGGCCAAGGGAGACATTCAGTACTTC. This sequence encodes CASSLELAAKGDIQYF.

The rearrangement joins TRBV27 to TRBJ2-7; D unresolved. V lost 5 bases to trimming and J lost 3 bases, with 11 bases between them. Germline lookup yields CDR1 MNHEY and CDR2 SMNVEV (reference sequence). The CDR3 runs 13 residues. CDR3 residues: CASSGTKFYEQYF. Written as DNA, the CDR3 is TGTGCCAGCAGTGGCACAAAATTCTACGAGCAGTACTTC.